The clone carrying this TCR beta chain was counted a few times. The antigen remains unidentified. This sample stems from a study of response to subunit inactivated influenza vaccine. Study-wide findings and caveats: The authors put forward the suggestion that each seasonal influenza vaccination may bring in only a limited number of new T cells.

This CDR3 is built from 12 residues. Germline lookup yields CDR1 SQVTM and CDR2 ANQGSEA. V lost 5 bases, J lost 3 bases, and 7 bases lay in between. TCRdb fed the RT-PCR reads into MiXCR, producing one record per CDR3 protein. This sample has about 190,000 distinct CDR3 sequences, with roughly 14% found just once. The sample here was CD8+ T cells sorted from PBMCs, taken roughly 5 days after vaccination. The clonotype originates from a man aged 45-60 years who received an inactivated influenza vaccine. The gene calls are TRBV29-1 and TRBJ2-2; D gene ambiguous. CDR3 sequence (DNA): TGCAGCGTTCCTCGGGACACCGGGGAGCTGTTTTTT. This sequence encodes CSVPRDTGELFF.